This T cell receptor (beta chain) was profiled in a study of OX40 agonist ivuxolimab in advanced cancers. In the study overall: The study gave patients intravenous ivuxolimab at 0.01 to 10 mg/kg every 2 weeks. Mean age roughly 65 years, range about 23 to 85; approximately 83% male.

Blood sampling took place at baseline, cycle 4 day 1, and cycle 7 day 1. Sequencing used immunoSEQ multiplex PCR; TCRdb keeps in-frame clones, though not all of them. The sample lists tens of thousands of clones; 85% to 90% were seen once. In germline, CDR1 is SGHVS, CDR2 FNYEAQ. The CDR3 is 13 residues long. The ends were cut back, 2 bases at V and 5 bases at J, with 7 bases in the middle. Study observations and caveats: Specificity for antigen went undetermined in the expanded peripheral T cells.

Comments on this clone: Its antigen is as yet unknown.

The sequences come from CD4+ or CD8+ T cells sorted from blood, collected in a trial of the OX40 agonist ivuxolimab. The chain carries TRBV7-6 and TRBJ2-4, with unresolved D. This receptor was taken from an adult with an advanced solid tumor such as melanoma, head and neck, liver or kidney cancer. CDR3 sequence: CASSLNRENIQYF. CDR3 sequence (DNA): TGTGCCAGCAGCTTAAACAGAGAAAACATTCAGTACTTC.